The entry below gives a single T cell receptor (beta chain) sequence along with its context. The entry originates in a study of blood T cell repertoires in COVID-19. Study-level background: Samples taken during acute and convalescent COVID-19 were collected in the United States, Italy and Spain. Sample material is recorded as cDNA or gDNA derived from T cells, B-cell-depleted T cells, or PBMCs.

Germline assignment: CDR1 ENHRY and CDR2 SYGVKD. This CDR3 comprises 13 residues. Trimming took 4 bases from V and 8 from J, leaving 12 bases between them. Per the study methods: Amplification from reference gene primers served as the basis for estimated nucleated cell counts. The protocol was immunoSEQ multiplex PCR, while the TCRdb copy is restricted to in-frame clones and leaves out a portion. The D gene and trimming were derived from the DNA, and the V and J assignments and clone size from that table. The sample includes 200,000 to 250,000 clones, around 81% of them seen just once. The V and J genes are TRBV10-3 and TRBJ2-4, with D possibly matching TRBD1 (5 bases). This TCR derives from a woman aged 70 to 79 with acute or convalescent COVID-19. Sequencing was carried out using peripheral blood. The CDR3 sequence is CAISGGRGDIQYF. The CDR3 bases are TGTGCCATCAGTGGGGGTAGGGGCGACATTCAGTACTTC.